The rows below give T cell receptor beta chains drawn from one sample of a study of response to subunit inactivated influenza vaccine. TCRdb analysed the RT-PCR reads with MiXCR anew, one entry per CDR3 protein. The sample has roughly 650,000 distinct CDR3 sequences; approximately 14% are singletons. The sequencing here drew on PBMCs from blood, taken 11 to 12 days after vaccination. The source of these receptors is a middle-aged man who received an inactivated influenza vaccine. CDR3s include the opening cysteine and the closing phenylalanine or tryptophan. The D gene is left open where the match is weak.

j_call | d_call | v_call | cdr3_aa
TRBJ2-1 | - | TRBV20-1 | CSASPGGFQFF
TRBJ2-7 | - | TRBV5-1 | CASSLASLRGYEQYF
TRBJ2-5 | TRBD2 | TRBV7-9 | CASSSVGGRETQYF
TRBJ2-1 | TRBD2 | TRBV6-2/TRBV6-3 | CASSYAGGNNNEQFF
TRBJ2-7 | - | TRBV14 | CASSFFPGAYYEQYF
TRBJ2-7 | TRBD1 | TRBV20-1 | CSAGNPRDRPYEQYF
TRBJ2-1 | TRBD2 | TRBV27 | CASSLSPSGTYNEQFF
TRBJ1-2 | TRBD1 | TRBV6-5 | CASSYSGTGVSGYTF
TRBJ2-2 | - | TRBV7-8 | CASSLDEDPNTGELFF
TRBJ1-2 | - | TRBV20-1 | CSARLYGDGYTF
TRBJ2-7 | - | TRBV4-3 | CASSQDFYNLPYEQYF
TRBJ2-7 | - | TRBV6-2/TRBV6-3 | CASSYQRTYEQYF
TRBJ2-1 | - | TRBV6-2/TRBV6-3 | CACFGGGSYNEQFF
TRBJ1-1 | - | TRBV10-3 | CAISEWGGSDTEAFF
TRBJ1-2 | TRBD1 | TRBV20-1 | CSAAPRTGGFYGYTF
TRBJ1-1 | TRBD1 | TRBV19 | CASSMRTGGNSEAFF
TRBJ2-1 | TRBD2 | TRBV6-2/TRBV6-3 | CASSTRGRPYNEQFF
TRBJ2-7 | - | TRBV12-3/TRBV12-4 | CASSFRDEQYF
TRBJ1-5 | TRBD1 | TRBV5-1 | CASSPGDRSNQPQHF
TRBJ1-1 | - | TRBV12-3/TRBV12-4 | CASSPRDLASGTEAFF
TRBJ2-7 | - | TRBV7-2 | CASSSLGHLPYEQYF
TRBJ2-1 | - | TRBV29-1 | CSVDPGSSEQFF
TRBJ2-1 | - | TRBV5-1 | CASSYGRNNEQFF
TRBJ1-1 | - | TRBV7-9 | CASSFGARTEAFF
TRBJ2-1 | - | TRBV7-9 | CASSLVIENEQFF
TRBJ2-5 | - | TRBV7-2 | CASALRTIRETQYF
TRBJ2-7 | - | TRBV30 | CAWSVTGSEQYF
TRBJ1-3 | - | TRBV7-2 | CASSPRTGPRSGNTIYF
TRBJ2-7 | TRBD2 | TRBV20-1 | CSANTGGYYEQYF
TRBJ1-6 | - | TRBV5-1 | CASSTRQGVSPLHF
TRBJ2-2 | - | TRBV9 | CASSPSGGNTGELFF
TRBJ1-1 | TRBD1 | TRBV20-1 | CSATAGGSGTEAFF
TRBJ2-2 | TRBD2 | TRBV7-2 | CASSPRTSGGAGELFF
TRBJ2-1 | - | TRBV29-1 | CSVEGYPGFF
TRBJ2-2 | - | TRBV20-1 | CSARDQRAYTGELFF
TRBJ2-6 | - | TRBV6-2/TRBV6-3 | CASQQRSGANVLTF
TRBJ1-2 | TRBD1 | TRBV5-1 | CASSSDRGPGYTF